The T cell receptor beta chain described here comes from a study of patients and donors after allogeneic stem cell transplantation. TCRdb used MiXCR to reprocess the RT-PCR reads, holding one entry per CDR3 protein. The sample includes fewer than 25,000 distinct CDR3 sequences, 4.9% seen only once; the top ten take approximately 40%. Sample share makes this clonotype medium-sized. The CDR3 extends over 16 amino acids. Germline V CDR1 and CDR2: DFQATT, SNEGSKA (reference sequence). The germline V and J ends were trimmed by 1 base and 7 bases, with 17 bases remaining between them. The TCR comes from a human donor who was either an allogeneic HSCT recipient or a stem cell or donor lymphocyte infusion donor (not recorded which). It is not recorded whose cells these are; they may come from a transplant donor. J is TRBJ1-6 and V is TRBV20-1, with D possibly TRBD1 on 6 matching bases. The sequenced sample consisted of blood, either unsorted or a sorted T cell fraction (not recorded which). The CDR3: CSARVGPTGLNSPLHF. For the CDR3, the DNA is TGCAGTGCTAGAGTTGGACCGACAGGCCTGAATTCACCCCTCCACTTT.